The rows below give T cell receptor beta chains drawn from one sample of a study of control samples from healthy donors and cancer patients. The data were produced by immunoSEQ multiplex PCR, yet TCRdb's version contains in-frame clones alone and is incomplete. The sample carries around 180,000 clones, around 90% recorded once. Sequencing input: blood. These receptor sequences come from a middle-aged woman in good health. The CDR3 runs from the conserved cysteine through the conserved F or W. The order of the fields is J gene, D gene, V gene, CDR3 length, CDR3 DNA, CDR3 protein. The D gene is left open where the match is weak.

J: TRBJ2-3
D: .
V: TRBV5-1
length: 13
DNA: TGCGCCAGTAGGACGGAAGACACAGATACGCAGTATTTT
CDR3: CASRTEDTDTQYF

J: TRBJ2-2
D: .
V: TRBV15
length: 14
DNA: TGTGCCACCAGCAGAGATTTTAACGCCGGGGAGCTGTTTTTT
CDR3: CATSRDFNAGELFF

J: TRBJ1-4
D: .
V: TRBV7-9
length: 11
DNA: TGTGCCAGCAGTTCCACTGTGGAACTGTTTTTT
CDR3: CASSSTVELFF

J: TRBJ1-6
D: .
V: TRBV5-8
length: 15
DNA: TGTGCCAGCAGTAATTATCAGGGCGGTAATTCACCCCTCCACTTT
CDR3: CASSNYQGGNSPLHF

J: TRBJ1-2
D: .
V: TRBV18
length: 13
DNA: TGTGCCAGCTCACCAATCCCAGGGGAAGGCTACACCTTC
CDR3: CASSPIPGEGYTF

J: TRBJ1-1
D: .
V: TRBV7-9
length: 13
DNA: TGTGCCAGCAGGGGAGTGTTGAACACTGAAGCTTTCTTT
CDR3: CASRGVLNTEAFF

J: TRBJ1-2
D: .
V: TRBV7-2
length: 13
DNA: TGTGCCAGCAGCTCCCAGGGGTTCTATGGCTACACCTTC
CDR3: CASSSQGFYGYTF

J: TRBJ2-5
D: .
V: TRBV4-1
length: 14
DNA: TGCGCCAGCAGCCAAGATGCAAGCGGGTACACCCAGTACTTC
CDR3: CASSQDASGYTQYF

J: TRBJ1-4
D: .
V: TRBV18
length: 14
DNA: TGTGCCAGCTCATCCGGGACAACTAATGAAAAACTGTTTTTT
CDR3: CASSSGTTNEKLFF

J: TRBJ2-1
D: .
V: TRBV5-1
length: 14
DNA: TGCGCCAGCACCCAGCTTGCCGGGACTCCCCAGCAGTTCTTC
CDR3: CASTQLAGTPQQFF

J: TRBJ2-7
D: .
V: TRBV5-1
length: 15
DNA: TGCGCCAGCAGCAGGGACCCCTACATAGCCTACGAGCAGTACTTC
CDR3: CASSRDPYIAYEQYF

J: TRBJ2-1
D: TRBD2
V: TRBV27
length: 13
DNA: TGTGCCAGCAGAACGACTAGCGGTAATGAGCAGTTCTTC
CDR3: CASRTTSGNEQFF

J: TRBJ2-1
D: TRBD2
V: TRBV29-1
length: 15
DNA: TGCAGCGTTGAAGAGGGAGCGGGGGGGCCGAATGAGCAGTTCTTC
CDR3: CSVEEGAGGPNEQFF

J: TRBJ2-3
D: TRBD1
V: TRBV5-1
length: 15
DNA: TGCGCCAGCAGCTTGAGACAGGGCGATACAGATACGCAGTATTTT
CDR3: CASSLRQGDTDTQYF

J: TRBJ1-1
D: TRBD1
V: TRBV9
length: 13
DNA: TGTGCCAGCAGAGGACAGGGGGACACTGAAGCTTTCTTT
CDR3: CASRGQGDTEAFF